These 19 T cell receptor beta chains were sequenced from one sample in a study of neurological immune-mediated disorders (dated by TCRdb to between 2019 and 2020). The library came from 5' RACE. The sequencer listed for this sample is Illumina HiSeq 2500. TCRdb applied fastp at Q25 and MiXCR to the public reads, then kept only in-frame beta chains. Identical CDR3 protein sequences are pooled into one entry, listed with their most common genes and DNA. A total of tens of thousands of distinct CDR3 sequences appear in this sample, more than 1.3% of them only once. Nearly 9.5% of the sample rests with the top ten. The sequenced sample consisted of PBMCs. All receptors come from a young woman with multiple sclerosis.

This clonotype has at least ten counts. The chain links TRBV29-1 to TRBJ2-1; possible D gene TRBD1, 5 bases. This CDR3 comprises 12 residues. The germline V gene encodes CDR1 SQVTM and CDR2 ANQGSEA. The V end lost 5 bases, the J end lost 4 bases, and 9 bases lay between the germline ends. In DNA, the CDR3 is TGCAGCGTTAGGGGCCGTTACAATGAGCAGTTCTTC. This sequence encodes CSVRGRYNEQFF.

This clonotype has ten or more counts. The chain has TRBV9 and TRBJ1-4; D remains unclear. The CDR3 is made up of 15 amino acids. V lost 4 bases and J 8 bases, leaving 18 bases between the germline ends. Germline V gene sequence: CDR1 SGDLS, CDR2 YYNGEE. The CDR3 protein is CASSPPGRVEEKLFF. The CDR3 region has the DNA TGTGCCAGCAGCCCGCCGGGGAGGGTTGAAGAAAAACTGTTTTTT.

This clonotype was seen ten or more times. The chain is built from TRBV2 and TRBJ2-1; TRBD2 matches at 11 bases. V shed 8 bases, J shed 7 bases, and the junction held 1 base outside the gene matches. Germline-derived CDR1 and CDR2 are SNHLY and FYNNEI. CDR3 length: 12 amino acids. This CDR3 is CASASGGNEQFF. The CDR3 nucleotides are TGTGCCAGCGCTAGCGGGGGGAATGAGCAGTTCTTC.

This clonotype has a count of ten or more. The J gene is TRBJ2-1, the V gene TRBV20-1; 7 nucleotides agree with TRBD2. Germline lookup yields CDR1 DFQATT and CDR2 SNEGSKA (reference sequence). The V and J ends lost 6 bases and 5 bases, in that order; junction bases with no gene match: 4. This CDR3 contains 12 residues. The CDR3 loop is CSAGLGDNEQFF. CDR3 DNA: TGCAGTGCCGGACTAGGGGACAATGAGCAGTTCTTC.

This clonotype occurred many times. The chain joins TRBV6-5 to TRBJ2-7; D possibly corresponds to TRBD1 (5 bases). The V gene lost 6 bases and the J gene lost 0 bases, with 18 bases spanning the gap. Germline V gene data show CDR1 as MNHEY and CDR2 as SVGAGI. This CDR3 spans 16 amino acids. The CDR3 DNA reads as TGTGCCAGCAGCCCCGTCGGGCGTCAGGGCTCCTACGAGCAGTACTTC. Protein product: CASSPVGRQGSYEQYF.

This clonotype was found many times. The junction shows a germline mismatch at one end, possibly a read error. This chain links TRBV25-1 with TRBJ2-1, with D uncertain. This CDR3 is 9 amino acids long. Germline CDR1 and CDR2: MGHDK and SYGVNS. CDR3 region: CASSEPKDF. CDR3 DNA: TGTGCCAGCAGTGAACCGAAAGACTTC.

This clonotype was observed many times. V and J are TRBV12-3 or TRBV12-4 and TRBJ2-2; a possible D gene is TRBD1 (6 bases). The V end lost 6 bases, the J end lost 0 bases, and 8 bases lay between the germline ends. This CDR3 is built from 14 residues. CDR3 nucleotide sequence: TGTGCCAGCAGGGCAGGGGCGAACACCGGGGAGCTGTTTTTT. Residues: CASRAGANTGELFF.

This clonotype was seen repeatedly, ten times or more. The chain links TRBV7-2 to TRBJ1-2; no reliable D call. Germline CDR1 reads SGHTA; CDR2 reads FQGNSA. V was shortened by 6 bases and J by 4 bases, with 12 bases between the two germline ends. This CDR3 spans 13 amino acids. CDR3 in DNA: TGTGCCAGCAGACGGACTGTGGGCTATGGCTACACCTTC. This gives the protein CASRRTVGYGYTF.

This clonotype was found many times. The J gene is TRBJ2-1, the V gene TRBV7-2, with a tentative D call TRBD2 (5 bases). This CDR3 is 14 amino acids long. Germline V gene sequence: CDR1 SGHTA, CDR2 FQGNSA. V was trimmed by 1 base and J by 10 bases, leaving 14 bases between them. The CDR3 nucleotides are TGTGCCAGCAGCTTAGGGCCTAGCTCGGGCGAGCAGTTCTTC. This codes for CASSLGPSSGEQFF. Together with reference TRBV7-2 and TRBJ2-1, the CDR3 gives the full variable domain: GAGVSQSPSNKVTEKGKDVELRCDPISGHTALYWYRQSLGQGLEFLIYFQGNSAPDKSGLPSDRFSAERTGGSVSTLTIQRTQQEDSAVYLCASSLGPSSGEQFFGPGTRLTVL.

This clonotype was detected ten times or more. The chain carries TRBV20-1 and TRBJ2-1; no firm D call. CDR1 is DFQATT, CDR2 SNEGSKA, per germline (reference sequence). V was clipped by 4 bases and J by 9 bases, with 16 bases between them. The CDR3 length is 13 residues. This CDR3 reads CSATPTTWVEQFF. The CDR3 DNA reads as TGCAGTGCTACGCCAACGACGTGGGTTGAGCAGTTCTTC.

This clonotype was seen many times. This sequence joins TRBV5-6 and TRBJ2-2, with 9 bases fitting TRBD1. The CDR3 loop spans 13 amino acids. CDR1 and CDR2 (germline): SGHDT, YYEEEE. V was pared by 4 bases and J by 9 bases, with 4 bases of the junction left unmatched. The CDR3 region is CASSTGTGRELFF. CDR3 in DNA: TGTGCCAGCAGCACCGGGACAGGGAGGGAGCTGTTTTTT. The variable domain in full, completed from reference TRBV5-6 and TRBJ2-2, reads DAGVTQSPTHLIKTRGQQVTLRCSPKSGHDTVSWYQQALGQGPQFIFQYYEEEERQRGNFPDRFSGHQFPNYSSELNVNALLLGDSALYLCASSTGTGRELFFGEGSRLTVL.

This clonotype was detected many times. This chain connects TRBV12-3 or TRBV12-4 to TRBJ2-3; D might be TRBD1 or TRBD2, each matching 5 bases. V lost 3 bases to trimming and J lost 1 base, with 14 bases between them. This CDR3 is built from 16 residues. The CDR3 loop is CASSLGPSYGTDTQYF. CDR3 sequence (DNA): TGTGCCAGCAGTTTGGGACCGTCTTATGGCACAGATACGCAGTATTTT.

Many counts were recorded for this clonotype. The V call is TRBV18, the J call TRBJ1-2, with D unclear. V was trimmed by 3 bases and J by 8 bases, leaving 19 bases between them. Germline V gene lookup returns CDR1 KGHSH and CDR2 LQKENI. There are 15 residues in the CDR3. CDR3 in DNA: TGTGCCAGCTCACCTGACGGACCCGGACCCATAGGCTACACCTTC. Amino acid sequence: CASSPDGPGPIGYTF.

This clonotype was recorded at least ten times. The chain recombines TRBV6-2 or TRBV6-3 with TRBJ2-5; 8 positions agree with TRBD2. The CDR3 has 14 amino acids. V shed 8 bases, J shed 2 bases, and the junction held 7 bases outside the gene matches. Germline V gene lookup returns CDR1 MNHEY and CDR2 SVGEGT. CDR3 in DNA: TGTGCCAGCCTCAGCGGGGGACAACAAGAGACCCAGTACTTC. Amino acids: CASLSGGQQETQYF.

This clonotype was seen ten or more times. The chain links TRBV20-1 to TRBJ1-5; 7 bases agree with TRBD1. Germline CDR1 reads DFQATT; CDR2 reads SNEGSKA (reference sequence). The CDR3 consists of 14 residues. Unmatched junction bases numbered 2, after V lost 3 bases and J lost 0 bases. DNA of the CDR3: TGCAGTGCTAGCAGGGGGGTTAGCAATCAGCCCCAGCATTTT. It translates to CSASRGVSNQPQHF.

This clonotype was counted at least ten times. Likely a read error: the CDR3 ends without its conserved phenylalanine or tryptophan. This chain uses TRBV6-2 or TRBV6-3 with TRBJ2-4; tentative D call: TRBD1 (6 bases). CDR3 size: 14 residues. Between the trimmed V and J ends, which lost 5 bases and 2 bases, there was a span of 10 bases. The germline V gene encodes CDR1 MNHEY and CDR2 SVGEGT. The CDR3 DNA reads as TGTGCCAGCAGTGTTACAGGGACCAAAAACATTCAGTACGTC. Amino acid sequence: CASSVTGTKNIQYV.

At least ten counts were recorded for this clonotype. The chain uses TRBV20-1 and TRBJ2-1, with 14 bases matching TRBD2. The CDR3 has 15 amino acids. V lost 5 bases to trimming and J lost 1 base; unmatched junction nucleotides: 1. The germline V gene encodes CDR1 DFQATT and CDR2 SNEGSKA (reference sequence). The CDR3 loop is CSARTSGGSYNEQFF. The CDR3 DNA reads TGCAGTGCTCGGACTAGCGGGGGGTCCTACAATGAGCAGTTCTTC.

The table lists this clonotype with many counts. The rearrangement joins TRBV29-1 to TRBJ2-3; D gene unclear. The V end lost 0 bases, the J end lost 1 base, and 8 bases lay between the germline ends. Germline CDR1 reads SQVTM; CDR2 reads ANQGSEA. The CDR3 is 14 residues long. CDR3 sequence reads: CSVEDPQGTDTQYF. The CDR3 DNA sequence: TGCAGCGTTGAAGATCCCCAGGGCACAGATACGCAGTATTTT.

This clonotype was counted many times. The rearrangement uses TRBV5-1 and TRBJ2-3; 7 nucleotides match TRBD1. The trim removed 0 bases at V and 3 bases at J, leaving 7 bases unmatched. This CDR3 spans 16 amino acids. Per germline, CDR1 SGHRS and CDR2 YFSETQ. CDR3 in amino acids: CASSLGAGGWTDTQYF. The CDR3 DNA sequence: TGCGCCAGCAGCTTGGGGGCAGGGGGATGGACAGATACGCAGTATTTT.